This TCR beta chain was profiled in a study of T cells in Graves' hyperthyroidism and ophthalmopathy. Amplification of TCR beta CDR3 regions was performed using RNA transcripts as template. The HTBI primer set served for first-round RT-PCR of the TCR CDR3. TCRdb analysed the multiplex PCR reads with MiXCR anew, one entry per CDR3 protein. Seen here are approximately 640,000 distinct CDR3 sequences, about 17% observed once, and the top ten hold approximately 3.8%. CDR1 is LNHDA and CDR2 is SQIVND in the germline V gene (reference sequence). The CDR3 contains 11 residues. Trimming stripped 7 bases from V and 7 bases from J, with 7 bases between. For Graves' hyperthyroidism to be stable, ophthalmopathy could not progress within 18 months. This clonotype was seen more than once but under ten times.

The chain combines TRBV19 with TRBJ2-2; D is ambiguous. The sequenced sample consisted of blood. The TCR was taken from a woman in her 30s with Graves' hyperthyroidism. The CDR3 loop reads CASTHSGELFF. CDR3 sequence (DNA): TGTGCCAGTACCCACAGCGGGGAGCTGTTTTTT.